A selection of T cell receptor beta chains follows, all from one sample in a study of T cell responses to AZD1222 COVID-19 vaccine. Libraries were prepared by immunoSEQ multiplex PCR; TCRdb keeps only in-frame clonotypes and omits some of them. The sample holds about 100,000 clones, 90% seen once. The sample consisted of peripheral blood, taken on day 0 of AZD1222 vaccination. The source is an adult in good health. CDR3s include the opening cysteine and the closing phenylalanine or tryptophan. A D gene is named only where the DNA matches it firmly. Some rows mark clone size as missing; the rest say once, few, many or name a class of expanded clone.

V,J,D,size,CDR3,DNA
TRBV5-4,TRBJ2-7,.,few,CASSLRSGLSYEQYF,TGTGCCAGCAGCTTGCGTTCGGGTTTATCCTACGAGCAGTACTTC
TRBV15,TRBJ2-7,.,.,CATSSERWVQYF,TGTGCCACCAGCTCCGAGCGTTGGGTTCAGTACTTC
TRBV4-1,TRBJ1-5,TRBD1,once,CASSQGDREINQPQHF,TGCGCCAGCAGCCAGGGGGACAGGGAGATCAATCAGCCCCAGCATTTT
TRBV5-5,TRBJ1-2,.,.,CASSLPTYGYGYTF,TGTGCCAGCAGCTTGCCGACGTACGGCTATGGCTACACCTTC
TRBV11-2,TRBJ1-2,.,.,CASSLWAVKDGYTF,TGTGCCAGCAGCTTATGGGCGGTCAAGGATGGCTACACCTTC
TRBV12-3/TRBV12-4,TRBJ2-5,.,.,CASSSWGQETQYF,TGTGCCAGCAGTTCGTGGGGTCAAGAGACCCAGTACTTC
TRBV7-9,TRBJ1-1,.,.,CASGGAVEAFF,TGTGCCAGCGGGGGGGCGGTTGAAGCTTTCTTT
TRBV19,TRBJ1-6,.,.,CASRKRGDNSPLHF,TGTGCCAGTAGGAAGAGGGGGGATAATTCACCCCTCCACTTT
TRBV7-9,TRBJ1-1,.,.,CASSIDRTEAFF,TGTGCCAGCAGCATCGACAGGACTGAAGCTTTCTTT
TRBV7-9,TRBJ1-1,.,.,CASSLALGRGGAEAFF,TGTGCCAGCAGCTTAGCGCTGGGCAGGGGAGGGGCTGAAGCTTTCTTT
TRBV6-5,TRBJ1-2,TRBD1,.,CASSPVTGVGYTF,TGTGCCAGCAGTCCAGTTACAGGGGTAGGCTACACCTTC
TRBV12-3/TRBV12-4,TRBJ1-2,TRBD1,.,CASSQTGTGYTF,TGTGCCAGCAGCCAGACAGGGACAGGCTACACCTTC
TRBV27,TRBJ1-2,.,.,CASSFSGFYGYTF,TGTGCCAGCAGTTTTTCAGGGTTCTATGGCTACACCTTC
TRBV29-1,TRBJ2-7,.,.,CSVDRDGLSYEQYF,TGCAGCGTTGACAGGGACGGACTCTCCTACGAGCAGTACTTC
TRBV2,TRBJ1-3,.,.,CASSESDEATIYF,TGTGCCAGCAGTGAGTCCGATGAGGCCACCATATATTTT
TRBV5-1,TRBJ2-3,.,.,CASSLALRAPTDTQYF,TGCGCCAGCAGCTTGGCGCTAAGGGCTCCAACAGATACGCAGTATTTT
TRBV5-8,TRBJ2-7,.,.,CASSFPNLESFTGYEQYF,TGTGCCAGCAGCTTCCCCAACCTGGAGAGCTTCACGGGCTACGAGCAGTACTTC
TRBV2,TRBJ1-5,.,.,CASSQKLMGDPWKGQPQHF,TGTGCCAGCAGTCAAAAACTGATGGGGGACCCCTGGAAGGGTCAGCCCCAGCATTTT